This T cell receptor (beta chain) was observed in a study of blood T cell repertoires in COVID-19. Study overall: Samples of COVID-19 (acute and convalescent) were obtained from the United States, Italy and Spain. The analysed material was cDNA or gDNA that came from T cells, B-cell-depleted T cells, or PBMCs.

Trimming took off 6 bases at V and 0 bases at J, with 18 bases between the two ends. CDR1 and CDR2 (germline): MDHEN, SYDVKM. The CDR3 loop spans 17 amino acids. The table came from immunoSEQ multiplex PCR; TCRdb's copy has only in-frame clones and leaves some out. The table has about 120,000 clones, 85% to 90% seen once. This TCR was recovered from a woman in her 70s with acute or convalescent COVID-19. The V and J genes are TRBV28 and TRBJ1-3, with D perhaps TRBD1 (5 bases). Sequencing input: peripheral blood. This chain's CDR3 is CASRGGGEHFSGNTIYF. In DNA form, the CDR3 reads TGTGCCAGCAGGGGGGGAGGGGAGCACTTCTCTGGAAACACCATATATTTT.